This T cell receptor beta chain appears in the sequencing data of a study of T cells after posttransplantation cyclophosphamide. The CDR3 is made up of 12 amino acids. Per germline, CDR1 SNHLY and CDR2 FYNNEI. The V end lost 4 bases, the J end lost 3 bases, and 6 bases lay between the germline ends. Measured with immunoSEQ multiplex PCR; TCRdb has only the in-frame clones, and not every one. The repertoire consists of roughly 42,000 clones, none detected only once. In this sample, this clone turned up many times. What it recognizes is unknown. Study-wide results and caveats: TRB clonality was highly associated with recipient CMV seropositivity and reactivation. Donor CD8+ memory clones often dominated recipient blood repertoires at later times. Blood and skin or GI T cell repertoires showed limited TRB overlap.

Source material: PBMCs. V is TRBV2 and J is TRBJ1-2; TRBD1 is a possible D gene (6 bases). The receptor was isolated from a woman in her 50s in good health and a related stem cell transplant donor. Written as DNA, the CDR3 is TGTGCCAGCAGTGGGACAGACTATGGCTACACCTTC. It specifies CASSGTDYGYTF.